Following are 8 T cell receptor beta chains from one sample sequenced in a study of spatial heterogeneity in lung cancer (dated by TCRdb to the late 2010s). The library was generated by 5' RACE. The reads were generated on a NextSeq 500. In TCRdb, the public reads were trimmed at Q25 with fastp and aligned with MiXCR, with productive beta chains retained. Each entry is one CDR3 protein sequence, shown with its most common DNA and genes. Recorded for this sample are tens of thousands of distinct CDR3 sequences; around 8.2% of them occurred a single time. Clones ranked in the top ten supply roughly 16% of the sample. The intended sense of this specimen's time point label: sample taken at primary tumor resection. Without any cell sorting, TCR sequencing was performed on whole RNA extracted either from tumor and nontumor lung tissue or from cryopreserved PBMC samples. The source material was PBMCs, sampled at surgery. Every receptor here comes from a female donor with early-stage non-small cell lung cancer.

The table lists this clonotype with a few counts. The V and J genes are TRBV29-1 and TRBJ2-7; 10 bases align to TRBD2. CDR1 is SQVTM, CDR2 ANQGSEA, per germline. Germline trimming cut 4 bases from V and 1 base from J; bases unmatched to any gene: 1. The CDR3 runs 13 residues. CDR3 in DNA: TGCAGCGTTGGGACTAGCGGATCCTACGAGCAGTACTTC. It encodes CSVGTSGSYEQYF.

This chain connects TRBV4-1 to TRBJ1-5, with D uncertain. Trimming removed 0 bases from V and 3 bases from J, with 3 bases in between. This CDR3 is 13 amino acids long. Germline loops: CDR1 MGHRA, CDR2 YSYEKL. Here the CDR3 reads CASSQDFNQPQHF. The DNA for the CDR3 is TGCGCCAGCAGCCAAGACTTCAATCAGCCCCAGCATTTT.

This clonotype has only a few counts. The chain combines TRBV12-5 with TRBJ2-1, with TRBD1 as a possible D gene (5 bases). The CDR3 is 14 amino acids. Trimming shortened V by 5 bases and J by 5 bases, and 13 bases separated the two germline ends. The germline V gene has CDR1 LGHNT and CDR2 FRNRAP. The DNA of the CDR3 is TGTGCTAGTGGTCTTGGGGCAGAGGACAATGAGCAGTTCTTC. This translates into CASGLGAEDNEQFF.

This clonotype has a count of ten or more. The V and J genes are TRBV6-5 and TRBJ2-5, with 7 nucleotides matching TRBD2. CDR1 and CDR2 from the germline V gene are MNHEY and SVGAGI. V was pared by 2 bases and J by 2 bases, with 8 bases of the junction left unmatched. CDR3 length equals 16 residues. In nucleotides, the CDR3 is TGTGCCAGCAGTTACCGTCGCGGGGGATCACAAGAGACCCAGTACTTC. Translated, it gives CASSYRRGGSQETQYF.

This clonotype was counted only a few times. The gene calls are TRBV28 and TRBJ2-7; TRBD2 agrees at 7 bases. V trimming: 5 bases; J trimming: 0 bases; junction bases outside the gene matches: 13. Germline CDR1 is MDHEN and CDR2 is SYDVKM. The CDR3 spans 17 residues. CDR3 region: CASSNPSTSLSSYEQYV. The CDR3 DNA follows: TGTGCCAGCAGTAACCCTTCGACTAGCCTTAGCTCCTACGAGCAGTACGTC.

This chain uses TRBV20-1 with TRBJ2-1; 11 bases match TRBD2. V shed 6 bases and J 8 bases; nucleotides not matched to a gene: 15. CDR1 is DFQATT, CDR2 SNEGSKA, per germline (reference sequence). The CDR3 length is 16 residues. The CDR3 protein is CSAPLPTSGRFDEQFF. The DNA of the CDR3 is TGCAGTGCCCCCCTCCCCACTAGCGGGAGATTCGATGAGCAGTTCTTC.

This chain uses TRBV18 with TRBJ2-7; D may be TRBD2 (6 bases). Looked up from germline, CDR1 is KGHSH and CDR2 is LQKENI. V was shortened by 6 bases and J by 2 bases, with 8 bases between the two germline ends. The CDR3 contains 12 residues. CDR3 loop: CASSAGPYEQYV. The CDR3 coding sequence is TGTGCCAGCTCGGCGGGACCCTACGAGCAGTACGTC.

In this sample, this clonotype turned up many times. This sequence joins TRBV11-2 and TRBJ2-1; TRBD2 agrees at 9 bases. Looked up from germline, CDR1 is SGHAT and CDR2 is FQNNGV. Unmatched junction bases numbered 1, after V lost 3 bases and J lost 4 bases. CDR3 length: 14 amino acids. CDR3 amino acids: CASSFSGRYNEQFF. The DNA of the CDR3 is TGTGCCAGCAGCTTTAGCGGGAGATACAATGAGCAGTTCTTC.